Listed here is a single T cell receptor beta chain. Its antigen is unidentified. Time point of the sample: pre-treatment sample, taken before nivolumab and TIL therapy. The tumor samples were excised metastases, mostly pleural nodules or supraclavicular lymph nodes. Enrollment ran from October 2017 to January 2020. This CDR3 region has 14 residues. The V end was cut by 0 bases, the J end by 9 bases, with 13 bases between. Germline V gives CDR1 SGDLS, CDR2 YYNGEE. The sample is drawn from a study of TIL therapy for anti-PD-1-resistant metastatic lung cancer. The study's findings and limits: TIL cultures after expansion showed higher clonality and lower diversity than baseline tumor (median about 5.6% vs 31%).

The libraries were made with immunoSEQ v3. Libraries were sequenced to 1.5 million to 2.5 million read pairs (survey) or roughly 4.5-6 million (deep). Only in-frame clones appear in the TCRdb table, and some are missing; sequencing was by immunoSEQ multiplex PCR. This sample carries more than 20,000 clones, roughly two thirds of them seen once, and the ten largest clones take more than 15%. The starting material was tumor tissue, obtained at baseline. The TCR originated in a woman aged 30 to 85 with non-small cell lung cancer. The rearrangement uses TRBV9 and TRBJ1-5, with D possibly matching TRBD1 (6 bases). The CDR3 loop is CASSVGAGVGPQHF. CDR3 nucleotide sequence: TGTGCCAGCAGCGTAGGGGCAGGGGTAGGGCCCCAGCATTTT.